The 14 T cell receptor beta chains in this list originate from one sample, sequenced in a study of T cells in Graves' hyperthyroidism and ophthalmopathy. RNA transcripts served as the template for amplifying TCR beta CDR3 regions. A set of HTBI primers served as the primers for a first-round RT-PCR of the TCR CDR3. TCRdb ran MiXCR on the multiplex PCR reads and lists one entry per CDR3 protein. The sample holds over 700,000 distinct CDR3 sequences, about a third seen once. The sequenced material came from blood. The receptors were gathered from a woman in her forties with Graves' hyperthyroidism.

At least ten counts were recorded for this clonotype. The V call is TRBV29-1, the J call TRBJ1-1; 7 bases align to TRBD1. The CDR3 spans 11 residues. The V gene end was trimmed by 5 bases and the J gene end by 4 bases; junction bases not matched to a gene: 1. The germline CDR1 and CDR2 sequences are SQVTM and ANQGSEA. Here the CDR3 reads CSVRDSTEAFF. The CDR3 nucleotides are TGCAGCGTTAGGGACAGCACTGAAGCTTTCTTT.

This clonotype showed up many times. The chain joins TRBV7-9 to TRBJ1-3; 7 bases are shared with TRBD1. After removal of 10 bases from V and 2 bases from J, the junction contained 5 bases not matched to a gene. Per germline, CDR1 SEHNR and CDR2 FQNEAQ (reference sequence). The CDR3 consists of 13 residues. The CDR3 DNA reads TGTGCCAACTCCGGGACAGCTGGAAACACCATATATTTT. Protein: CANSGTAGNTIYF. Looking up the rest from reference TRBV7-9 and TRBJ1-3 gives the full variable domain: DTGVSQNPRHKITKRGQNVTFRCDPISEHNRLYWYRQTLGQGPEFLTYFQNEAQLEKSRLLSDRFSAERPKGSFSTLEIQRTEQGDSAMYLCANSGTAGNTIYFGEGSWLTVV.

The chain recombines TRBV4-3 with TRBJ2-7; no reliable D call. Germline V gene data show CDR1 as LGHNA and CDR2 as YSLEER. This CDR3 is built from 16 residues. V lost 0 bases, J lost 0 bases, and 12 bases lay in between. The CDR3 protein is CASSQDSRWDSYEQYF. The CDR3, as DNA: TGCGCCAGCAGCCAAGATAGCCGGTGGGACTCCTACGAGCAGTACTTC.

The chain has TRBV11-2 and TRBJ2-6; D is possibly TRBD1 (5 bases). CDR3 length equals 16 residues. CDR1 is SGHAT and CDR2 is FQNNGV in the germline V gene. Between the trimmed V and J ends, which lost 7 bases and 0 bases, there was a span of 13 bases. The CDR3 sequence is CASKDSAYSGANVLTF. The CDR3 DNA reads TGTGCCAGCAAAGACAGTGCCTACTCTGGGGCCAACGTCCTGACTTTC.

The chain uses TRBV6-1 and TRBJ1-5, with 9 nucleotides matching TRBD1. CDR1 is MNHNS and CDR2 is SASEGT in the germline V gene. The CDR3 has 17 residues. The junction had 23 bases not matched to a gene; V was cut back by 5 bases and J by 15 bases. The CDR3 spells CASSYSWGDRALSAVHF. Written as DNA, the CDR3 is TGTGCCAGCAGTTACTCCTGGGGGGACAGGGCTTTATCAGCTGTGCATTTT.

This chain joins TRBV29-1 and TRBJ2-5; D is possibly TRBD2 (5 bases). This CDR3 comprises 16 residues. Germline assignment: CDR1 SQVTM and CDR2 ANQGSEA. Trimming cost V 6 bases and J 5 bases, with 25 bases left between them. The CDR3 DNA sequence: TGCAGCGTCGCTCCGACGGTGAGAGGGCTTGGGGAGACCCAGTACTTC. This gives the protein CSVAPTVRGLGETQYF.

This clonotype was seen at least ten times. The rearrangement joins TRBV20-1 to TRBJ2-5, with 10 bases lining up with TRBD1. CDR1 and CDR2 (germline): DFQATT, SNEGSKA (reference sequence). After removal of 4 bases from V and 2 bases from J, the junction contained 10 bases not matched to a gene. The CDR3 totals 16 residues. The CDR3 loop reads CSATMDWTGGQETQYF. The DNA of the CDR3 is TGCAGTGCTACGATGGACTGGACAGGGGGTCAAGAGACCCAGTACTTC.

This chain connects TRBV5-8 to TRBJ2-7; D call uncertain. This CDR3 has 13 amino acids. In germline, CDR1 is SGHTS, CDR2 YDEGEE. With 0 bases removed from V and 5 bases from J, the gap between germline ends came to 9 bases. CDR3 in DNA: TGTGCCAGCAGCTTGGTTCCCAGCGACGAGCAGTACTTC. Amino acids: CASSLVPSDEQYF.

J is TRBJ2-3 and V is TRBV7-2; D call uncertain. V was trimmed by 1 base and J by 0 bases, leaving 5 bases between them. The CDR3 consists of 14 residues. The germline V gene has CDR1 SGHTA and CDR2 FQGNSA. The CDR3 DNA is TGTGCCAGCAGCTTAGACAGTAGCACAGATACGCAGTATTTT. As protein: CASSLDSSTDTQYF.

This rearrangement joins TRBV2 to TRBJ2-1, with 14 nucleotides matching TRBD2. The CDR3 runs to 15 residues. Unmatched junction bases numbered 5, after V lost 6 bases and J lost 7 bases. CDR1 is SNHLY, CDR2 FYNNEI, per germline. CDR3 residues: CASSSRLAGGNEQFF. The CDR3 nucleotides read TGTGCCAGCAGCTCCCGACTAGCGGGGGGGAATGAGCAGTTCTTC. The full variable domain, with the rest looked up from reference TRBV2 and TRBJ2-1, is EPEVTQTPSHQVTQMGQEVILRCVPISNHLYFYWYRQILGQKVEFLVSFYNNEISEKSEIFDDQFSVERPDGSNFTLKIRSTKLEDSAMYFCASSSRLAGGNEQFFGPGTRLTVL.

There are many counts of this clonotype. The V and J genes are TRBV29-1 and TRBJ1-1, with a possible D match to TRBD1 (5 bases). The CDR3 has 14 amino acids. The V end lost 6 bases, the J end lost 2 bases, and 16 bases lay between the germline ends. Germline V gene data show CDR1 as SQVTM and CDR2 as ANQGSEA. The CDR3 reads CSVAWGSSNTEAFF. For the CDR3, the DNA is TGCAGCGTCGCGTGGGGGTCCTCAAACACTGAAGCTTTCTTT.

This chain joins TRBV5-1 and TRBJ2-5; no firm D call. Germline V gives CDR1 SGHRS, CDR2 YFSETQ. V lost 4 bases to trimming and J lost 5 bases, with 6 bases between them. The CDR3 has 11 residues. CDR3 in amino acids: CASSASETQYF. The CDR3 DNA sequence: TGCGCCAGCAGCGCGTCGGAGACCCAGTACTTC.

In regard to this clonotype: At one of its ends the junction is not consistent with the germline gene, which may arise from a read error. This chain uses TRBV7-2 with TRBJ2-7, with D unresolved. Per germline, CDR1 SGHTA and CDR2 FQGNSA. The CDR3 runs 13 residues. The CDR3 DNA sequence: TGTGCCAGCAGCTTAGCCGATTCCTACGAGCGGTACTTC. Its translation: CASSLADSYERYF.

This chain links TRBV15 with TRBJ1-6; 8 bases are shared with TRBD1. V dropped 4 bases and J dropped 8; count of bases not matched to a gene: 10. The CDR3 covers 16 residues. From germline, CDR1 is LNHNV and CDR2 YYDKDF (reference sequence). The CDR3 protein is CATSTRTGLFDSPLHF. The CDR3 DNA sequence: TGTGCCACCAGCACTAGGACAGGGCTTTTTGATTCACCCCTCCACTTT. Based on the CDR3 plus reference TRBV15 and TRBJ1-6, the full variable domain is DAMVIQNPRYQVTQFGKPVTLSCSQTLNHNVMYWYQQKSSQAPKLLFHYYDKDFNNEADTPDNFQSRRPNTSFCFLDIRSPGLGDTAMYLCATSTRTGLFDSPLHFGNGTRLTVT.